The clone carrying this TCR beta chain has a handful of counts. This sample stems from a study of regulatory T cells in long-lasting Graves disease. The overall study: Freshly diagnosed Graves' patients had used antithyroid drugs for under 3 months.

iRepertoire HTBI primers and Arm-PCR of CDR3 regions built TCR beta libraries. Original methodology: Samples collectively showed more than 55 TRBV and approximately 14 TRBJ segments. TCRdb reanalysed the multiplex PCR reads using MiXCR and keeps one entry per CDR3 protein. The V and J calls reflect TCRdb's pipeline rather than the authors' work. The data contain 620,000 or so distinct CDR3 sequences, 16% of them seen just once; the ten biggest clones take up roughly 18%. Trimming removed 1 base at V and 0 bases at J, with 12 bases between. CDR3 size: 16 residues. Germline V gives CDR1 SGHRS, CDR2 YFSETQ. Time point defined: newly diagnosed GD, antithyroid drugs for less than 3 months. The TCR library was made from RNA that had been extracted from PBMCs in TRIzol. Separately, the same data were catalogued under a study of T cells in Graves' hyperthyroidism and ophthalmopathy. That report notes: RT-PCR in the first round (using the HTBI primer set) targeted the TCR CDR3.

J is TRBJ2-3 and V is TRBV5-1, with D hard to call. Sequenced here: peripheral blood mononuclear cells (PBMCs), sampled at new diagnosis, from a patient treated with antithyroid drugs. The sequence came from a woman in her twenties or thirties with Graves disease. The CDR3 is CASSLSGSVSTDTQYF. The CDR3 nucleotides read TGCGCCAGCAGCTTGTCCGGCAGCGTGAGCACAGATACGCAGTATTTT.